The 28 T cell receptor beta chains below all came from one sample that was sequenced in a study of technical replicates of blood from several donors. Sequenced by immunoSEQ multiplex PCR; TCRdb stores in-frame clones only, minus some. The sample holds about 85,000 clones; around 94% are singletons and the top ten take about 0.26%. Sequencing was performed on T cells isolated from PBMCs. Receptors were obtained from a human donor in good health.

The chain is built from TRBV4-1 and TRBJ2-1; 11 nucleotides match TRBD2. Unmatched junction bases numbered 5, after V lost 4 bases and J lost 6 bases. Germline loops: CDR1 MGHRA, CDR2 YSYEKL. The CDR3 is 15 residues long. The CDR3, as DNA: TGCGCCAGCAGCCTAGCGGGAGGGTTGAGCAATGAGCAGTTCTTC. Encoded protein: CASSLAGGLSNEQFF.

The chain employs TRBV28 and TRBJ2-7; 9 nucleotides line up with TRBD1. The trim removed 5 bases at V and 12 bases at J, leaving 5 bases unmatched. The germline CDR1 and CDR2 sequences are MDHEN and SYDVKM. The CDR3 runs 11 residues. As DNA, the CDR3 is TGTGCCAGCAGTCAAGGGACAGGGAGGTACTTC. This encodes CASSQGTGRYF.

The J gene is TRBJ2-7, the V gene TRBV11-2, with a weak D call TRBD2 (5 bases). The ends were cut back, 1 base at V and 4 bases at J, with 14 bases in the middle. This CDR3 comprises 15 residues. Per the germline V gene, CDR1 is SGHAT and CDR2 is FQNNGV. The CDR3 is CASSLGRAPGYEQYF. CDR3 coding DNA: TGTGCCAGCAGCTTAGGCCGGGCCCCGGGGTACGAGCAGTACTTC.

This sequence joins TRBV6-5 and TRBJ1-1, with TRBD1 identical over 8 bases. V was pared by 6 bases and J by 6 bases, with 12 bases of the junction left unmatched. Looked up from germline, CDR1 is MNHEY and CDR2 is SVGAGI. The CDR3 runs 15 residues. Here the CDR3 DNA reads TGTGCCAGCAGGACAGGGGCCCAAGCTCCCTCTGAAGCTTTCTTT. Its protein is CASRTGAQAPSEAFF.

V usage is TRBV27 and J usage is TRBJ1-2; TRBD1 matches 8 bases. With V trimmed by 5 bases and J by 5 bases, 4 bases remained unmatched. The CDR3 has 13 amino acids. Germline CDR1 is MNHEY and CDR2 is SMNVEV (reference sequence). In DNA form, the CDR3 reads TGTGCCAGCAGTGAGGACAGGGTTTATGGCTACACCTTC. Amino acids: CASSEDRVYGYTF.

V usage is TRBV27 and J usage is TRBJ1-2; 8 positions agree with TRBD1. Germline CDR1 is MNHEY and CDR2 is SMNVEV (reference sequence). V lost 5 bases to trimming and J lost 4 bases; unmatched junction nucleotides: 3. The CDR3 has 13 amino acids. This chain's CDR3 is CASSIQGGYGYTF. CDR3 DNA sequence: TGTGCCAGCAGTATACAGGGGGGCTATGGCTACACCTTC.

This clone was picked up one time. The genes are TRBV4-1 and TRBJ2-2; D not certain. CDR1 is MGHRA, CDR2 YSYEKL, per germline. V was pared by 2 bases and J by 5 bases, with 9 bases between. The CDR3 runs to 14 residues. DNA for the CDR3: TGCGCCAGCAGCCAACAAGCTTCGACCGGGGAGCTGTTTTTT. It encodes CASSQQASTGELFF.

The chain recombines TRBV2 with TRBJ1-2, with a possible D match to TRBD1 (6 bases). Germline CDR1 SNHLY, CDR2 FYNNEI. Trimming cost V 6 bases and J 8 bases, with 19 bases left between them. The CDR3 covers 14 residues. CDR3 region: CASRANGGRWGYTF. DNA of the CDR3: TGTGCCAGCAGAGCTAACGGGGGGCGCTGGGGCTACACCTTC.

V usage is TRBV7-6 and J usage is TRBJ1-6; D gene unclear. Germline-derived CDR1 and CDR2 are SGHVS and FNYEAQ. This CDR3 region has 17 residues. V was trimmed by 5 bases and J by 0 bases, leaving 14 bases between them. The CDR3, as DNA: TGTGCCAGCAGCATAGGTGGAGTTAACTCCTATAATTCACCCCTCCACTTT. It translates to CASSIGGVNSYNSPLHF.

The CDR3 loop is CASSLAGGPPSEQYF. DNA of the CDR3: TGTGCCAGCAGCTTAGCGGGGGGTCCTCCCTCCGAGCAGTACTTC. The rearrangement uses TRBV7-9 and TRBJ2-7; D perhaps matches TRBD2 (6 bases). CDR3 length: 15 residues. Looked up from germline, CDR1 is SEHNR and CDR2 is FQNEAQ (reference sequence). Deletions cut 0 bases from V and 6 bases from J, with 15 bases between.

The CDR3 DNA reads TGTGCCAGCAGTCCCACATTAATTGGGCGGGTTGCTCCCTACGAGCAGTACTTC. Residues: CASSPTLIGRVAPYEQYF. V usage is TRBV28 and J usage is TRBJ2-7; TRBD2 is a possible D gene (5 bases). The CDR3 extends over 18 amino acids. Looked up from germline, CDR1 is MDHEN and CDR2 is SYDVKM. V gave up 5 bases and J gave up 2 bases, with 25 bases separating them.

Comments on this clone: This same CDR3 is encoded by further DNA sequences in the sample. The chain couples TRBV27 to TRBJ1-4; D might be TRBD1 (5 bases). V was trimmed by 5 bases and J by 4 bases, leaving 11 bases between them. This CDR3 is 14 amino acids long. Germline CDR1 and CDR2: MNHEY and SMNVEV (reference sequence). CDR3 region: CASSLAQGNEKLFF. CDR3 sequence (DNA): TGTGCCAGCAGTCTAGCGCAGGGTAATGAAAAACTGTTTTTT.

CDR3 protein: CASSLVSAGEQYF. The CDR3 DNA reads as TGTGCCAGCAGCTTGGTAAGCGCGGGCGAGCAGTACTTC. The V gene is TRBV5-8, the J gene TRBJ2-7; D possibly corresponds to TRBD2 (5 bases). V lost 0 bases, J lost 6 bases, and 10 bases lay in between. Germline CDR1 reads SGHTS; CDR2 reads YDEGEE. This CDR3 comprises 13 residues.

CDR3 amino acids: CAISDGRGGANRQPQHF. DNA for the CDR3: TGTGCCATCAGCGACGGGAGAGGGGGGGCGAACCGGCAGCCCCAGCATTTT. V usage is TRBV10-3 and J usage is TRBJ1-5, with a possible D match to TRBD1 (6 bases). The CDR3 loop spans 17 amino acids. The V and J ends lost 6 bases and 7 bases respectively, with 25 bases between them. Germline loops: CDR1 ENHRY, CDR2 SYGVKD.

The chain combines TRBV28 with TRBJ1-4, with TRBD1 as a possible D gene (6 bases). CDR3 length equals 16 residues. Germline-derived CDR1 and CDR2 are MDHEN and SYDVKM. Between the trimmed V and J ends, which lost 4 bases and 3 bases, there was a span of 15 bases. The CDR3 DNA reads TGTGCCAGCAGTTGGACAGTTTATATGCCTAATGAAAAACTGTTTTTT. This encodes CASSWTVYMPNEKLFF.

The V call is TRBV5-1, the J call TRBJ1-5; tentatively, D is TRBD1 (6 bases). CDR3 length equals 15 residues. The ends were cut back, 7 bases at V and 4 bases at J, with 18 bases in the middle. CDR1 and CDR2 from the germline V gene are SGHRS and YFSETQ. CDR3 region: CASRTGPTGNQPQHF. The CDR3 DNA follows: TGCGCCAGCCGAACCGGACCGACAGGAAATCAGCCCCAGCATTTT. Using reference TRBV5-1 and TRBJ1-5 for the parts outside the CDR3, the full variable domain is KAGVTQTPRYLIKTRGQQVTLSCSPISGHRSVSWYQQTPGQGLQFLFEYFSETQRNKGNFPGRFSGRQFSNSRSEMNVSTLELGDSALYLCASRTGPTGNQPQHFGDGTRLSIL.

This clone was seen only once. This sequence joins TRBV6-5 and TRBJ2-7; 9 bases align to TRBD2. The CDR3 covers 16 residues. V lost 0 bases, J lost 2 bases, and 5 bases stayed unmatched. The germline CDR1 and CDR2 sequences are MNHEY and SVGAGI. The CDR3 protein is CASSYSYAGGPYEQYF. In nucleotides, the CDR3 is TGTGCCAGCAGTTACTCGTATGCGGGAGGGCCCTACGAGCAGTACTTC.

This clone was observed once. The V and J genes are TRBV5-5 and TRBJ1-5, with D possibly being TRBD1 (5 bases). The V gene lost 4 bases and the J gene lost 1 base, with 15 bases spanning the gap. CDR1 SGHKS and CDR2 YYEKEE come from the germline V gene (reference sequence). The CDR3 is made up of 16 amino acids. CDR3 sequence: CASSVKQEPSNQPQHF. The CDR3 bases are TGTGCCAGCAGCGTAAAACAGGAACCGAGCAATCAGCCCCAGCATTTT.

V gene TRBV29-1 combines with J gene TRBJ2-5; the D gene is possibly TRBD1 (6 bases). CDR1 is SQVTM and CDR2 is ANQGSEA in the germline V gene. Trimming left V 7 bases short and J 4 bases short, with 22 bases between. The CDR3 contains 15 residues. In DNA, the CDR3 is TGCAGCGCGCTCCGGGACACGGGGCCCGGAGAGACCCAGTACTTC. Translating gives CSALRDTGPGETQYF.

CDR3 sequence: CASSEGQGTGELFF. Written as DNA, the CDR3 is TGTGCCAGCAGTGAAGGACAGGGCACCGGGGAGCTGTTTTTT. The rearrangement links TRBV6-4 to TRBJ2-2; 8 positions match TRBD1. V shed 3 bases, J shed 4 bases, and the junction held 1 base outside the gene matches. The germline CDR1 and CDR2 sequences are MRHNA and SNTAGT. This CDR3 is built from 14 residues.

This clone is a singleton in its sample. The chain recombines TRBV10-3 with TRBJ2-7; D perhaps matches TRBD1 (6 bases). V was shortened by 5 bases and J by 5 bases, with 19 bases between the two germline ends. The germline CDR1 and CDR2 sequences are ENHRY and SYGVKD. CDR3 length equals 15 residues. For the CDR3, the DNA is TGTGCCATCAGTAGAGAACAGGGCCTAGTCGACGAGCAGTACTTC. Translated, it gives CAISREQGLVDEQYF.

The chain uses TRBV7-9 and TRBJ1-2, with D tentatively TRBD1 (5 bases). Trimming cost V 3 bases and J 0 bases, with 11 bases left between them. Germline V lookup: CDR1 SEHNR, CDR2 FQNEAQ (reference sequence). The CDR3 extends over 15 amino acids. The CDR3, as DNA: TGTGCCAGCAGCTTTCAGGGTCATACTAACTATGGCTACACCTTC. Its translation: CASSFQGHTNYGYTF.

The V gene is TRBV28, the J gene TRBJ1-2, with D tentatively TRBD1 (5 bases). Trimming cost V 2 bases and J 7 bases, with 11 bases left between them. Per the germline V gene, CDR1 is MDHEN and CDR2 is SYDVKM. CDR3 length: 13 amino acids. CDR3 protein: CASSLRQGGGYTF. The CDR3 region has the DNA TGTGCCAGCAGTTTAAGGCAGGGCGGTGGCTACACCTTC.

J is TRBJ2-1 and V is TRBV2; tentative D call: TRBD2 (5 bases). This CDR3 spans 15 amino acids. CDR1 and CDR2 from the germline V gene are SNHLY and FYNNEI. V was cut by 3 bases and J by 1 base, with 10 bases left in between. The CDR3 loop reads CASSEGAPSYNEQFF. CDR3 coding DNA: TGTGCCAGCAGTGAGGGAGCGCCTTCCTACAATGAGCAGTTCTTC.

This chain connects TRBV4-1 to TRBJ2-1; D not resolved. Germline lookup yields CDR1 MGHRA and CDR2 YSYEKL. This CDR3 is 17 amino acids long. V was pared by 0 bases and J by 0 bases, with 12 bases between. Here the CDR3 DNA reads TGCGCCAGCAGCCAAGATCCCATCACGAGCTCCTACAATGAGCAGTTCTTC. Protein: CASSQDPITSSYNEQFF.

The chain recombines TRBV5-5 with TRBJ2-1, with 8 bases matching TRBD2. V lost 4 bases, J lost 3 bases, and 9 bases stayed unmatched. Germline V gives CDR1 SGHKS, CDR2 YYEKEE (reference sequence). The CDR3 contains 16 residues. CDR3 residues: CASSLSGGGLYNEQFF. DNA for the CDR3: TGTGCCAGCAGCCTCTCCGGGGGGGGCCTCTACAATGAGCAGTTCTTC.

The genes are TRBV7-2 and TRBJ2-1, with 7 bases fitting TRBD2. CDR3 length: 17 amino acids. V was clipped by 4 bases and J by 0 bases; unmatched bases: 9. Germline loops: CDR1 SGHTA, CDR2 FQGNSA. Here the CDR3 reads CASSYQGGSLSYNEQFF. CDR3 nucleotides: TGTGCCAGCAGCTATCAGGGCGGGAGTCTCTCCTACAATGAGCAGTTCTTC.

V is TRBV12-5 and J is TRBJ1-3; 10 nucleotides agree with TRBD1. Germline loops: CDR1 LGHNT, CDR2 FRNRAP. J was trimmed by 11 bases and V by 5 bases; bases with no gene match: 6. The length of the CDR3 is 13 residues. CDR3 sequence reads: CASGMDRGTPIYF. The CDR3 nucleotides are TGTGCTAGTGGTATGGACAGGGGGACGCCCATATATTTT. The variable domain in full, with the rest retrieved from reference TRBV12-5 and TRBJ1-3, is DARVTQTPRHKVTEMGQEVTMRCQPILGHNTVFWYRQTMMQGLELLAYFRNRAPLDDSGMPKDRFSAEMPDATLATLKIQPSEPRDSAVYFCASGMDRGTPIYFGEGSWLTVV.